The 11 T cell receptor beta chains listed next were all sequenced from one sample in a study of neurological immune-mediated disorders. One entry per CDR3 protein, called by TCRdb with MiXCR from the 5' RACE reads. The sample has about 81,000 distinct CDR3 sequences, roughly 4.5% seen once; the top ten hold 5.7%. As for time point: longitudinal time-point 3. The material sequenced was PBMCs. Receptors originate from a woman aged 60-75 years with multiple sclerosis.

In this sample, this clonotype is medium-sized (0.01 to 0.1%). The chain carries TRBV29-1 and TRBJ2-7, with TRBD1 as a possible D gene (5 bases). Germline CDR1 SQVTM, CDR2 ANQGSEA. The CDR3 extends over 13 amino acids. The V and J ends lost 4 bases and 2 bases respectively, with 12 bases between them. In nucleotides, the CDR3 is TGCAGCGTTGTGGGTCAGGGCCCCTACGAGCAGTACTTC. It codes for CSVVGQGPYEQYF.

This clonotype has a count of ten or more. This chain joins TRBV7-9 and TRBJ2-1, with TRBD2 matching 10 bases. The trim removed 5 bases at V and 7 bases at J, leaving 14 bases unmatched. The CDR3 contains 17 residues. Germline values: CDR1 SEHNR, CDR2 FQNEAQ (reference sequence). The DNA of the CDR3 is TGTGCCAGCAGCCCACGCACGGGACTAGCGATCCCTAATGAGCAGTTCTTC. This gives the protein CASSPRTGLAIPNEQFF.

This clonotype was observed at least ten times. The chain links TRBV5-1 to TRBJ2-1; a weak D match, TRBD1 (6 bases). Germline values: CDR1 SGHRS, CDR2 YFSETQ. There are 16 residues in the CDR3. V was shortened by 0 bases and J by 5 bases, with 15 bases between the two germline ends. The CDR3 DNA is TGCGCCAGCAGCTTGGTAGGACAGACAACAAACAATGAGCAGTTCTTC. This sequence encodes CASSLVGQTTNNEQFF. The whole variable domain, remainder taken from reference TRBV5-1 and TRBJ2-1, is KAGVTQTPRYLIKTRGQQVTLSCSPISGHRSVSWYQQTPGQGLQFLFEYFSETQRNKGNFPGRFSGRQFSNSRSEMNVSTLELGDSALYLCASSLVGQTTNNEQFFGPGTRLTVL.

This clonotype has at least ten counts. The CDR3 nucleotides read TGCGCCAGCAGCTTGTCCGGGACAGGCCCTCGGGCCGGGGAGCTGTTTTTT. This translates into CASSLSGTGPRAGELFF. The chain has TRBV5-1 and TRBJ2-2, with TRBD1 matching over 8 bases. The CDR3 sequence is 17 residues long. Germline trimming cut 1 base from V and 6 bases from J; bases unmatched to any gene: 11. CDR1 and CDR2 from the germline V gene are SGHRS and YFSETQ. The variable domain in full, with the rest retrieved from reference TRBV5-1 and TRBJ2-2, is KAGVTQTPRYLIKTRGQQVTLSCSPISGHRSVSWYQQTPGQGLQFLFEYFSETQRNKGNFPGRFSGRQFSNSRSEMNVSTLELGDSALYLCASSLSGTGPRAGELFFGEGSRLTVL.

This clonotype showed up many times. The rearrangement uses TRBV7-8 and TRBJ1-1; D unclear. Germline assignment: CDR1 SGHVS and CDR2 FQNEAQ. Trimming shortened V by 8 bases and J by 7 bases, and 11 bases separated the two germline ends. This CDR3 has 11 residues. The CDR3 DNA reads as TGTGCCAGCGGGCAGAGCTATGAAGCTTTCTTT. Its translation: CASGQSYEAFF.

This clonotype was seen at least ten times. J is TRBJ2-5 and V is TRBV5-1, with D hard to call. Per the germline V gene, CDR1 is SGHRS and CDR2 is YFSETQ. This CDR3 contains 13 residues. V lost 0 bases and J 4 bases, leaving 7 bases between the germline ends. CDR3 sequence: CASSLEHVETQYF. CDR3 DNA: TGCGCCAGCAGCTTGGAGCATGTAGAGACCCAGTACTTC.

V is TRBV7-8 and J is TRBJ1-5; D might be TRBD1 (6 bases). CDR1 and CDR2 (germline): SGHVS, FQNEAQ. Between the trimmed V and J ends, which lost 2 bases and 6 bases, there was a span of 14 bases. This CDR3 is 15 amino acids long. The CDR3 DNA sequence: TGTGCCAGCAGCTTAAGTTTGCAGGGGATTCAGCCCCAGCATTTT. Translated: CASSLSLQGIQPQHF.

This clonotype was seen at least ten times. The rearrangement links TRBV29-1 to TRBJ2-6; maybe TRBD1 (6 bases). V was clipped by 6 bases and J by 1 base, with 7 bases between them. The length of the CDR3 is 13 residues. Germline assignment: CDR1 SQVTM and CDR2 ANQGSEA. CDR3 in amino acids: CSVRGSGANVLTF. The DNA for the CDR3 is TGCAGCGTCAGGGGTTCTGGGGCCAACGTCCTGACTTTC.

This clonotype showed up many times. The chain links TRBV6-5 to TRBJ2-1; D perhaps matches TRBD2 (6 bases). CDR1 and CDR2 from the germline V gene are MNHEY and SVGAGI. The CDR3 is 14 residues long. Trimming pared 0 bases from V and 9 bases from J, leaving 12 bases between. The CDR3 loop is CASSYSRIAVEQFF. The CDR3 DNA reads TGTGCCAGCAGTTACTCCCGAATAGCGGTTGAGCAGTTCTTC.

This clonotype was seen many times. The rearrangement links TRBV20-1 to TRBJ1-5; 10 positions match TRBD1. The junction had 6 bases not matched to a gene; V was cut back by 3 bases and J by 7 bases. Germline CDR1 is DFQATT and CDR2 is SNEGSKA (reference sequence). The CDR3 extends over 14 amino acids. This CDR3 is CSASYRQGAQPQHF. CDR3 coding DNA: TGCAGTGCTAGCTACCGACAGGGGGCACAGCCCCAGCATTTT.

In this sample, this clonotype turned up many times. This chain connects TRBV5-5 to TRBJ1-1; D not resolved. Germline CDR1 reads SGHKS; CDR2 reads YYEKEE (reference sequence). The ends were cut back, 6 bases at V and 1 base at J, with 10 bases in the middle. This CDR3 comprises 13 residues. CDR3 nucleotides: TGTGCCAGCACCCACCGGGGGAACACTGAAGCTTTCTTT. Protein: CASTHRGNTEAFF.